These 26 T cell receptor beta chains were all obtained from the same sample, sequenced in a study of CD8 T cells in ankylosing spondylitis. TCRdb called the 5' RACE reads again in MiXCR, with one record for every CDR3 protein. In the table there are fewer than 130,000 distinct CDR3 sequences, about 25% of which are singletons. What was sequenced was synovial fluid, either unsorted or a sorted T cell fraction (not recorded which). The receptors were sampled from a male donor with ankylosing spondylitis.

This sequence joins TRBV5-1 and TRBJ2-1, with D perhaps given as TRBD1 or TRBD2 (5 bases each). This CDR3 region has 15 residues. The germline V gene encodes CDR1 SGHRS and CDR2 YFSETQ. Trimming shortened V by 4 bases and J by 5 bases, and 16 bases separated the two germline ends. The CDR3 nucleotides read TGCGCCAGCAGCCTCATAGGGGAGACAGACAATGAGCAGTTCTTC. This gives the protein CASSLIGETDNEQFF.

The chain has TRBV10-1 and TRBJ2-4; 8 bases line up with TRBD1. Losses at the gene ends were 7 bases for V and 3 bases for J; bases not matched to a gene: 17. Looked up from germline, CDR1 is WNHNN and CDR2 is SYGVQD (reference sequence). The CDR3 sequence is 18 residues long. CDR3 in DNA: TGCGCCAGCATCCTGACAGGGGTCGTAAACGACGGCAAAAACATTCAGTACTTC. This codes for CASILTGVVNDGKNIQYF.

V is TRBV11-2 and J is TRBJ2-3, with TRBD2 matching 8 bases. The V gene end was trimmed by 1 base and the J gene end by 2 bases; junction bases not matched to a gene: 11. Germline CDR1 and CDR2: SGHAT and FQNNGV. CDR3 size: 18 residues. CDR3 in DNA: TGTGCCAGCAGCTTAGGAACTAGCGGAGGGAGGAACACAGATACGCAGTATTTT. Translation gives CASSLGTSGGRNTDTQYF.

This CDR3 is CSACSGLAVSTDTQYF. The CDR3 nucleotides read TGCAGTGCTTGCTCCGGACTAGCGGTTAGCACAGATACGCAGTATTTT. The genes are TRBV20-1 and TRBJ2-3, with TRBD2 matching over 10 bases. The CDR3 extends over 16 amino acids. After removal of 5 bases from V and 0 bases from J, the junction contained 8 bases not matched to a gene. Germline V lookup: CDR1 DFQATT, CDR2 SNEGSKA (reference sequence).

This clonotype occurred a few times. This chain joins TRBV28 and TRBJ1-2; D remains ambiguous. V dropped 3 bases and J dropped 3 bases, with 11 bases sitting between them. Germline V gene lookup returns CDR1 MDHEN and CDR2 SYDVKM. The CDR3 covers 14 residues. The CDR3 sequence: CASSLSSGDYGYTF. CDR3 nucleotide sequence: TGTGCCAGCAGTTTGAGCTCCGGGGACTATGGCTACACCTTC.

This clonotype has a handful of counts. The chain is built from TRBV24-1 and TRBJ2-7, with D possibly TRBD1 on 8 matching bases. CDR1 is KGHDR and CDR2 is SFDVKD in the germline V gene. The CDR3 covers 15 residues. Trimming took off 6 bases at V and 6 bases at J, with 20 bases between the two ends. CDR3: CATSTGGTGSVEQYF. The CDR3 region has the DNA TGTGCCACCAGTACCGGGGGGACAGGAAGCGTCGAGCAGTACTTC.

This clonotype was counted between two and nine times. This chain's CDR3 is CSARGEGKQAAQYF. CDR3 DNA sequence: TGCAGTGCTAGGGGCGAAGGCAAGCAGGCCGCGCAGTACTTC. The chain links TRBV20-1 to TRBJ2-7; D gene unclear. The ends were cut back, 3 bases at V and 9 bases at J, with 21 bases in the middle. CDR1 is DFQATT and CDR2 is SNEGSKA in the germline V gene (reference sequence). The CDR3 totals 14 residues.

There are a few counts of this clonotype. V usage is TRBV24-1 and J usage is TRBJ2-1; 9 nucleotides line up with TRBD1. CDR3 length: 15 residues. In germline, CDR1 is KGHDR, CDR2 SFDVKD. Trimming removed 9 bases from V and 5 bases from J; junction bases left unmatched: 10. In DNA, the CDR3 is TGTGCCACCGCACTTTCGGGACAGGGACACAATGAGCAGTTCTTC. This codes for CATALSGQGHNEQFF.

In this sample, this clonotype turned up many times. The chain carries TRBV20-1 and TRBJ1-6, with 10 bases identical to TRBD1. The CDR3 extends over 14 amino acids. The germline gives CDR1 DFQATT, CDR2 SNEGSKA (reference sequence). V lost 6 bases and J lost 6; bases outside the gene matches: 5. The DNA of the CDR3 is TGCAGTGCCCGACAGGGGGCGAGTAATTCACCCCTCCACTTT. This sequence encodes CSARQGASNSPLHF.

This clonotype was detected many times. This chain uses TRBV12-3 or TRBV12-4 with TRBJ2-5, with unresolved D. The CDR3 runs to 11 residues. Trimming pared 3 bases from V and 2 bases from J, leaving 1 base between. DNA of the CDR3: TGTGCCAGCAGTTTTCAAGAGACCCAGTACTTC. Translated: CASSFQETQYF.

The rearrangement uses TRBV6-1 and TRBJ1-2, with 10 nucleotides matching TRBD1. CDR1 MNHNS and CDR2 SASEGT come from the germline V gene. The CDR3 covers 17 residues. V gave up 6 bases and J gave up 5 bases; unmatched junction bases: 15. CDR3 sequence: CASRQRTGGAETYGYTF. In nucleotides, the CDR3 is TGTGCCAGCAGACAACGGACAGGGGGAGCCGAGACGTATGGCTACACCTTC.

The chain couples TRBV7-8 to TRBJ2-3; no clear D gene. This CDR3 is 14 amino acids long. Germline loops: CDR1 SGHVS, CDR2 FQNEAQ. Deletions cut 5 bases from V and 2 bases from J, with 11 bases between. CDR3 nucleotides: TGTGCCAGCAGCGCTAGGGCTAACACAGATACGCAGTATTTT. Translation gives CASSARANTDTQYF.

This clonotype was seen a few times. V and J are TRBV20-1 and TRBJ2-1; possibly TRBD2 for D (6 bases). Trimming took 3 bases from V and 1 from J, leaving 7 bases between them. Germline V CDR1 and CDR2: DFQATT, SNEGSKA (reference sequence). This CDR3 has 13 residues. CDR3 amino acids: CSARRDSYNEQFF. CDR3 in DNA: TGCAGTGCTAGGCGGGATTCCTACAATGAGCAGTTCTTC.

The V call is TRBV19, the J call TRBJ1-2; TRBD1 matches 8 bases. The CDR3 extends over 13 amino acids. Losses at the gene ends were 5 bases for V and 6 bases for J; bases not matched to a gene: 5. Germline assignment: CDR1 LNHDA and CDR2 SQIVND (reference sequence). This CDR3 reads CASSFQGANGYTF. The CDR3, as DNA: TGTGCCAGTAGTTTCCAGGGGGCTAATGGCTACACCTTC.

At least ten counts were recorded for this clonotype. V gene TRBV7-2 combines with J gene TRBJ2-2, with 10 bases matching TRBD2. Germline loops: CDR1 SGHTA, CDR2 FQGNSA. This CDR3 has 17 amino acids. V dropped 1 base and J dropped 6; count of bases not matched to a gene: 8. The CDR3 DNA follows: TGTGCCAGCAGCTTAGGTCGTCTAGCGGGAGTACCCGGGGAGCTGTTTTTT. This gives the protein CASSLGRLAGVPGELFF.

In the case of this clonotype: Likely a read error: the CDR3 ends without its conserved phenylalanine or tryptophan. The chain is built from TRBV20-1 and TRBJ2-1; 11 bases map to TRBD1. CDR3 length equals 14 residues. V dropped 5 bases and J dropped 10; count of bases not matched to a gene: 10. In germline, CDR1 is DFQATT, CDR2 SNEGSKA (reference sequence). CDR3 DNA sequence: TGCAGTGCTCGCCGGGACAGGGGGGTGGTGGAGCAGTTCCTC. It encodes CSARRDRGVVEQFL.

This clonotype has more than one count but fewer than ten. The chain employs TRBV7-9 and TRBJ1-5; no clear D gene. V was cut by 6 bases and J by 5 bases, with 11 bases left in between. Germline CDR1 and CDR2: SEHNR and FQNEAQ (reference sequence). There are 13 residues in the CDR3. CDR3 residues: CASSLRTDQPQHF. The CDR3 DNA reads as TGTGCCAGCAGTCTCCGGACTGATCAGCCCCAGCATTTT.

The chain combines TRBV12-3 or TRBV12-4 with TRBJ2-1, with 8 nucleotides matching TRBD2. J was trimmed by 6 bases and V by 6 bases; bases with no gene match: 10. The CDR3 has 15 amino acids. CDR3 nucleotide sequence: TGTGCCAGCAGGATCGGAGCGGGAGATTTCAATGAGCAGTTCTTC. It codes for CASRIGAGDFNEQFF.

This clonotype was recorded at least ten times. The chain joins TRBV2 to TRBJ2-2, with TRBD1 identical over 8 bases. Germline V gene sequence: CDR1 SNHLY, CDR2 FYNNEI. Trimming removed 3 bases from V and 4 bases from J; junction bases left unmatched: 7. The CDR3 contains 16 residues. The CDR3 region is CASSDRGPSGTGELFF. The CDR3 region has the DNA TGTGCCAGCAGTGACAGGGGGCCTTCGGGCACCGGGGAGCTGTTTTTT.

The V gene is TRBV20-1, the J gene TRBJ2-5, with D perhaps matching TRBD1 or TRBD2 (5 bases each). V was cut by 0 bases and J by 4 bases, with 12 bases left in between. The germline V gene has CDR1 DFQATT and CDR2 SNEGSKA (reference sequence). The CDR3 is made up of 14 amino acids. The CDR3 coding sequence is TGCAGTGCTAGAGATGGAGCGAGGGGAGAGACCCAGTACTTC. Its protein is CSARDGARGETQYF.

The chain joins TRBV6-1 to TRBJ1-3; D remains unclear. Between the trimmed V and J ends, which lost 3 bases and 0 bases, there was a span of 9 bases. There are 15 residues in the CDR3. Germline CDR1 is MNHNS and CDR2 is SASEGT. The CDR3 is CASSDGLGSGNTIYF. In nucleotides, the CDR3 is TGTGCCAGCAGTGATGGTCTGGGCTCTGGAAACACCATATATTTT.

V is TRBV27 and J is TRBJ1-5, with 12 bases that match TRBD1. The CDR3 is 15 residues long. The germline CDR1 and CDR2 sequences are MNHEY and SMNVEV (reference sequence). V shed 2 bases and J 8 bases; nucleotides not matched to a gene: 4. CDR3 region: CASSLGTGGEEPQHF. The CDR3 nucleotides read TGTGCCAGCAGTTTAGGGACAGGGGGCGAGGAGCCCCAGCATTTT.

This clonotype has more than one count but fewer than ten. The J gene is TRBJ2-1, the V gene TRBV12-3 or TRBV12-4; a weak D match, TRBD2 (5 bases). The CDR3 sequence is 15 residues long. Trimming removed 7 bases at V and 2 bases at J, with 15 bases between. In nucleotides, the CDR3 is TGTGCCAGCACTAAAGCGGACTCGACCTACAATGAGCAGTTCTTC. Encoded protein: CASTKADSTYNEQFF.

The chain combines TRBV9 with TRBJ2-5; D may be TRBD2 (6 bases). CDR1 and CDR2 from the germline V gene are SGDLS and YYNGEE. The CDR3 is 16 amino acids. Trimming removed 4 bases from V and 1 base from J, with 17 bases in between. CDR3 sequence: CASSPNGLAFQETQYF. The CDR3 DNA is TGTGCCAGCAGCCCCAATGGGCTAGCGTTCCAAGAGACCCAGTACTTC. The full variable domain, with the rest looked up from reference TRBV9 and TRBJ2-5, is DSGVTQTPKHLITATGQRVTLRCSPRSGDLSVYWYQQSLDQGLQFLIQYYNGEERAKGNILERFSAQQFPDLHSELNLSSLELGDSALYFCASSPNGLAFQETQYFGPGTRLLVL.

This clonotype was observed a handful of times. J is TRBJ2-7 and V is TRBV4-2; 7 bases fit TRBD1. The CDR3 is 14 amino acids. Unmatched junction bases numbered 6, after V lost 2 bases and J lost 5 bases. The germline V gene has CDR1 LGHNA and CDR2 YNFKEQ. The CDR3 protein is CASSQPGTVNEQYF. The CDR3 nucleotides are TGTGCCAGCAGCCAACCGGGGACAGTTAACGAGCAGTACTTC.

The chain is built from TRBV30 and TRBJ1-1, with D tentatively TRBD1 (5 bases). CDR1 GTSNPN and CDR2 SVGIG come from the germline V gene (reference sequence). V was cut by 2 bases and J by 2 bases, with 9 bases left in between. The CDR3 is made up of 13 amino acids. The CDR3 here is CAWSHTGNTEAFF. The CDR3 DNA sequence: TGTGCCTGGAGTCACACAGGAAACACTGAAGCTTTCTTT.